The next 29 T cell receptor beta chains were all read from a single sample in a study of blood T cell repertoires in COVID-19. TCRdb's table, derived via immunoSEQ multiplex PCR, lists solely in-frame clones and lacks some. The top ten hold under 5% of the sample, which has about 77,000 clones, approximately 80% seen once. The specimen was peripheral blood. These receptors were collected from a woman in her 70s with acute or convalescent COVID-19.

CDR3 in DNA: TGTGCCAGTAGTTACGACGCGGGGTATACCTACGAGCAGTACTTC. This gives the protein CASSYDAGYTYEQYF. This chain uses TRBV19 with TRBJ2-7, with a tentative D call TRBD2 (6 bases). This CDR3 contains 15 residues. CDR1 is LNHDA and CDR2 is SQIVND in the germline V gene (reference sequence). With 5 bases removed from V and 2 bases from J, the gap between germline ends came to 16 bases.

V and J are TRBV2 and TRBJ1-2; TRBD1 might be the D (5 bases). Trimming removed 4 bases at V and 4 bases at J, with 7 bases between. Per germline, CDR1 SNHLY and CDR2 FYNNEI. CDR3 length: 12 amino acids. The CDR3: CASSGQSYGYTF. Here the CDR3 DNA reads TGTGCCAGCAGTGGACAGAGCTATGGCTACACCTTC.

The rearrangement joins TRBV5-8 to TRBJ2-5; 7 bases are a match to TRBD1. From germline, CDR1 is SGHTS and CDR2 YDEGEE. The CDR3 contains 16 residues. V shed 2 bases and J 0 bases; nucleotides not matched to a gene: 7. Here the CDR3 reads CASSLITGAYQETQYF. The CDR3 DNA reads TGTGCCAGCAGCTTAATTACAGGGGCGTACCAAGAGACCCAGTACTTC.

The chain employs TRBV5-4 and TRBJ2-3; D is undetermined. The V gene lost 4 bases and the J gene lost 2 bases, with 8 bases spanning the gap. The CDR3 sequence is 13 residues long. CDR1 is SGHNT, CDR2 YYREEE, per germline (reference sequence). This CDR3 is CASSASLTDTQYF. CDR3 DNA: TGTGCCAGCAGCGCGAGTCTCACAGATACGCAGTATTTT.

This clone has just a few counts. The chain has TRBV3-1 (or the pseudogene TRBV3-2) and TRBJ1-3, with D maybe TRBD1 (5 bases). The length of the CDR3 is 17 residues. Trimming cost V 2 bases and J 0 bases, with 14 bases left between them. Looked up from germline, CDR1 is LGHDT and CDR2 is YNNKEL (reference sequence). This chain's CDR3 is CASSQLAGRSSGNTIYF. CDR3 nucleotide sequence: TGTGCCAGCAGCCAACTTGCGGGACGGAGCTCTGGAAACACCATATATTTT.

This clone came up a few times. The chain uses TRBV6-1 and TRBJ1-2; maybe TRBD1 (5 bases). CDR1 is MNHNS, CDR2 SASEGT, per germline. V shed 0 bases and J shed 1 base, with 15 bases lying between them. This CDR3 has 17 amino acids. This CDR3 reads CASSEALRWGLNYGYTF. CDR3 bases: TGTGCCAGCAGTGAAGCGCTTCGATGGGGCCTTAACTATGGCTACACCTTC.

This chain connects TRBV15 to TRBJ2-5; D might be TRBD1 (6 bases). V lost 3 bases and J 2 bases, leaving 16 bases between the germline ends. The CDR3 loop spans 16 amino acids. The V gene's germline CDR1 is LNHNV and CDR2 YYDKDF (reference sequence). The CDR3 bases are TGTGCCACCAGCAGTGATATGGGGGCGAATCAAGAGACCCAGTACTTC. Translated: CATSSDMGANQETQYF.

This chain uses TRBV7-9 with TRBJ1-2, with a tentative D call TRBD1 (5 bases). This CDR3 region has 14 residues. Trimming removed 1 base at V and 4 bases at J, with 10 bases between. Germline assignment: CDR1 SEHNR and CDR2 FQNEAQ (reference sequence). The CDR3 DNA sequence: TGTGCCAGCAGCTTAGTAGGGGCAACCTATGGCTACACCTTC. It specifies CASSLVGATYGYTF.

This clone has a single count. The rearrangement joins TRBV4-1 to TRBJ1-2; D might be TRBD1 (5 bases). Germline lookup yields CDR1 MGHRA and CDR2 YSYEKL. Trimming cost V 0 bases and J 4 bases, with 12 bases left between them. The length of the CDR3 is 15 residues. The CDR3 DNA is TGCGCCAGCAGCCAAGAAGAGGGGACTAGCTATGGCTACACCTTC. Translating it yields CASSQEEGTSYGYTF.

This chain joins TRBV5-5 and TRBJ1-6; D is unclear. The germline V and J ends were trimmed by 2 bases and 5 bases, with 11 bases remaining between them. This CDR3 comprises 15 residues. Germline CDR1 and CDR2: SGHKS and YYEKEE (reference sequence). CDR3 sequence (DNA): TGTGCCAGCAGCTTACGGGGTGACAATAATTCACCCCTCCACTTT. It codes for CASSLRGDNNSPLHF.

This clone has only a few counts. J is TRBJ1-4 and V is TRBV4-3, with 7 bases matching TRBD1. This CDR3 is built from 16 residues. V trimming: 4 bases; J trimming: 8 bases; junction bases outside the gene matches: 13. Germline V gene sequence: CDR1 LGHNA, CDR2 YSLEER. The CDR3 nucleotides are TGCGCCAGCAGCCGGCGACAGGGCGATGTTTCGGAAAAACTGTTTTTT. Protein sequence: CASSRRQGDVSEKLFF.

The sample holds one count of this clone. The chain is built from TRBV9 and TRBJ1-4; 7 positions agree with TRBD1. This CDR3 spans 15 amino acids. Germline V CDR1 and CDR2: SGDLS, YYNGEE. Germline trimming cut 4 bases from V and 3 bases from J; bases unmatched to any gene: 6. CDR3 nucleotide sequence: TGTGCCAGCAGCTCATCCGGGACAGCTAATGAAAAACTGTTTTTT. It is translated as CASSSSGTANEKLFF.

This rearrangement joins TRBV5-1 to TRBJ2-5; 8 nucleotides agree with TRBD1. The CDR3 totals 13 residues. The V segment lost 4 bases and the J segment 8 bases; nucleotides outside the gene matches: 7. Germline CDR1 is SGHRS and CDR2 is YFSETQ. The DNA for the CDR3 is TGCGCCAGCAGCGCAGGGACAGGTTCTACCCAGTACTTC. Translated: CASSAGTGSTQYF. Filled out from reference TRBV5-1 and TRBJ2-5, the complete variable domain reads KAGVTQTPRYLIKTRGQQVTLSCSPISGHRSVSWYQQTPGQGLQFLFEYFSETQRNKGNFPGRFSGRQFSNSRSEMNVSTLELGDSALYLCASSAGTGSTQYFGPGTRLLVL.

This rearrangement joins TRBV6-1 to TRBJ1-2; possible D gene TRBD1, 6 bases. This CDR3 is 15 amino acids long. V was trimmed by 3 bases and J by 0 bases, leaving 11 bases between them. Germline CDR1 and CDR2: MNHNS and SASEGT. The CDR3 nucleotides read TGTGCCAGCAGTGATCCGGGACAAGCTAACTATGGCTACACCTTC. Its protein product is CASSDPGQANYGYTF.

V gene TRBV4-2 combines with J gene TRBJ2-4, with 11 bases matching TRBD1. The CDR3 contains 18 residues. The V gene's germline CDR1 is LGHNA and CDR2 YNFKEQ. Losses at the gene ends were 4 bases for V and 1 base for J; bases not matched to a gene: 9. CDR3 loop: CASSPSPGQGAAKNIQYF. For the CDR3, the DNA is TGTGCCAGCAGCCCGAGTCCCGGACAGGGGGCGGCCAAAAACATTCAGTACTTC.

This rearrangement joins TRBV11-2 to TRBJ2-1; 10 bases agree with TRBD2. The V and J ends lost 3 bases and 8 bases, in that order; junction bases with no gene match: 13. CDR1 and CDR2 (germline): SGHAT, FQNNGV. The CDR3 is made up of 17 amino acids. The CDR3 protein is CASSLERGGFIGDEQFF. The CDR3 region has the DNA TGTGCCAGCAGCTTGGAGCGGGGGGGCTTTATCGGGGATGAGCAGTTCTTC.

The genes are TRBV7-9 and TRBJ2-3, with 14 nucleotides matching TRBD2. Germline V lookup: CDR1 SEHNR, CDR2 FQNEAQ (reference sequence). This CDR3 spans 14 amino acids. With V trimmed by 6 bases and J by 5 bases, 1 base remained unmatched. The CDR3 is CASRGTSGGDTQYF. The DNA of the CDR3 is TGTGCCAGCAGGGGGACTAGCGGGGGAGATACGCAGTATTTT. Combining the CDR3 with reference TRBV7-9 and TRBJ2-3 gives the whole variable domain DTGVSQNPRHKITKRGQNVTFRCDPISEHNRLYWYRQTLGQGPEFLTYFQNEAQLEKSRLLSDRFSAERPKGSFSTLEIQRTEQGDSAMYLCASRGTSGGDTQYFGPGTRLTVL.

A few counts support this clone. The CDR3 here is CASSYRGSGELFF. CDR3 DNA sequence: TGTGCCAGTAGTTACAGGGGGTCTGGGGAGCTGTTTTTT. The V call is TRBV19, the J call TRBJ2-2, with TRBD1 matching over 8 bases. The CDR3 has 13 residues. V lost 5 bases, J lost 8 bases, and 4 bases stayed unmatched. Per the germline V gene, CDR1 is LNHDA and CDR2 is SQIVND (reference sequence).

The V gene is TRBV5-1, the J gene TRBJ1-6; 9 bases align to TRBD1. Trimming took 2 bases from V and 11 from J; bases not matched to a gene: 2. The V gene's germline CDR1 is SGHRS and CDR2 YFSETQ. The CDR3 is 13 residues long. CDR3 sequence: CASSLQGATPLHF. The CDR3 DNA sequence: TGCGCCAGCAGCTTACAGGGGGCAACACCCCTCCACTTT.

This clone was detected only once. The V call is TRBV7-9, the J call TRBJ2-3; the match to TRBD2 covers 10 bases. J was trimmed by 0 bases and V by 3 bases; bases with no gene match: 6. Germline V gene data show CDR1 as SEHNR and CDR2 as FQNEAQ (reference sequence). The CDR3 sequence is 17 residues long. The CDR3 here is CASSFTSGVSSTDTQYF. CDR3 nucleotides: TGTGCCAGCAGCTTTACTAGCGGGGTATCTAGCACAGATACGCAGTATTTT.

The table lists this clone with a count of one. The rearrangement uses TRBV5-4 and TRBJ1-6, with 7 bases that match TRBD1. Per the germline V gene, CDR1 is SGHNT and CDR2 is YYREEE (reference sequence). The CDR3 sequence is 14 residues long. V trimming: 2 bases; J trimming: 6 bases; junction bases outside the gene matches: 2. The CDR3 bases are TGTGCCAGCAGCTTTCAGGGGGGTAATTCACCCCTCCACTTT. It yields the protein CASSFQGGNSPLHF. The full variable domain, rest sourced from reference TRBV5-4 and TRBJ1-6, is ETGVTQSPTHLIKTRGQQVTLRCSSQSGHNTVSWYQQALGQGPQFIFQYYREEENGRGNFPPRFSGLQFPNYSSELNVNALELDDSALYLCASSFQGGNSPLHFGNGTRLTVT.

V is TRBV6-1 and J is TRBJ1-5; D is undetermined. The CDR3 is 16 amino acids. Deletions cut 2 bases from V and 2 bases from J, with 13 bases between. Germline V CDR1 and CDR2: MNHNS, SASEGT. The CDR3 bases are TGTGCCAGCAGTGAATTCGCCGGCCAGGGCAATCAGCCCCAGCATTTT. It codes for CASSEFAGQGNQPQHF.

V gene TRBV28 combines with J gene TRBJ1-4, with D perhaps matching TRBD1 (6 bases). The ends were cut back, 8 bases at V and 7 bases at J, with 14 bases in the middle. From germline, CDR1 is MDHEN and CDR2 SYDVKM. The CDR3 totals 13 residues. The CDR3 bases are TGTGCCAGCGGTTCGGACAGTTCTGAAAAACTGTTTTTT. Its translation is CASGSDSSEKLFF.

The rearrangement links TRBV5-8 to TRBJ2-6; TRBD2 is a possible D gene (6 bases). Per the germline V gene, CDR1 is SGHTS and CDR2 is YDEGEE. V was clipped by 7 bases and J by 0 bases, with 14 bases between them. This CDR3 spans 16 amino acids. Here the CDR3 DNA reads TGTGCCAGCTCGGCGGGGTACCTCTCTGGGGCCAACGTCCTGACTTTC. Translated: CASSAGYLSGANVLTF.

This clone appeared a few times. The CDR3 region is CASSFAGGRDTQYF. Here the CDR3 DNA reads TGCGCCAGCAGCTTCGCGGGGGGCCGGGATACGCAGTATTTT. The chain recombines TRBV5-1 with TRBJ2-3, with 8 bases that match TRBD2. V trimming: 2 bases; J trimming: 6 bases; junction bases outside the gene matches: 5. CDR3 size: 14 residues. Germline V gives CDR1 SGHRS, CDR2 YFSETQ.

The rearrangement links TRBV6-6 to TRBJ1-2, with 7 bases lining up with TRBD1. Germline V lookup: CDR1 MNHNY, CDR2 SVGAGI (reference sequence). CDR3 length equals 13 residues. Trimming removed 6 bases from V and 7 bases from J; junction bases left unmatched: 8. CDR3 protein: CASSLDRVTGYTF. The CDR3 bases are TGTGCCAGCAGCCTTGACAGGGTGACTGGCTACACCTTC.

The rearrangement joins TRBV18 to TRBJ2-7; a weak D match, TRBD1 (6 bases). Germline V gene data show CDR1 as KGHSH and CDR2 as LQKENI. Trimming cost V 3 bases and J 2 bases, with 11 bases left between them. This CDR3 is built from 14 residues. This chain's CDR3 is CASSPLGATYEQYF. The CDR3 DNA reads TGTGCCAGCTCACCCCTGGGGGCAACCTACGAGCAGTACTTC. Supplemented by reference TRBV18 and TRBJ2-7, the full variable domain reads NAGVMQNPRHLVRRRGQEARLRCSPMKGHSHVYWYRQLPEEGLKFMVYLQKENIIDESGMPKERFSAEFPKEGPSILRIQQVVRGDSAAYFCASSPLGATYEQYFGPGTRLTVT.

V gene TRBV6-2 or TRBV6-3 combines with J gene TRBJ1-6, with 7 bases matching TRBD1. The germline CDR1 and CDR2 sequences are MNHEY and SVGEGT. V lost 6 bases and J lost 3; bases outside the gene matches: 8. The CDR3 runs 16 residues. The CDR3 DNA follows: TGTGCCAGCAGCTCAGACAGGGCGGACTATAATTCACCCCTCCACTTT. This codes for CASSSDRADYNSPLHF.

This chain links TRBV7-9 with TRBJ2-1, with TRBD2 matching 8 bases. V trimming: 1 base; J trimming: 8 bases; junction bases outside the gene matches: 7. The V gene's germline CDR1 is SEHNR and CDR2 FQNEAQ (reference sequence). The CDR3 covers 15 residues. CDR3 amino acids: CASSLGAGGQDEQFF. CDR3 nucleotide sequence: TGTGCCAGCAGCTTAGGGGCGGGGGGCCAGGATGAGCAGTTCTTC.